This entry lists 22 T cell receptor beta chains sequenced from one sample in a study of CD4+ T cells in melanoma. Profiled with immunoSEQ multiplex PCR; TCRdb holds only in-frame clones, not every one. The sample lists some 150,000 clones, 80% to 95% seen once, with 1.5% to 1.9% in the top ten. These receptors were collected from a human donor with melanoma.

The V call is TRBV5-6, the J call TRBJ2-3, with TRBD2 identical over 7 bases. CDR3 length: 15 residues. The V gene end was trimmed by 2 bases and the J gene end by 4 bases; junction bases not matched to a gene: 7. Germline loops: CDR1 SGHDT, CDR2 YYEEEE. For the CDR3, the DNA is TGTGCCAGCAGCTTAATAACGGGGGGTGCAGATACGCAGTATTTT. It is translated as CASSLITGGADTQYF.

V and J are TRBV2 and TRBJ2-5; D is unresolved. CDR1 and CDR2 from the germline V gene are SNHLY and FYNNEI. This CDR3 has 14 residues. Trimming removed 7 bases at V and 4 bases at J, with 16 bases between. Written as DNA, the CDR3 is TGTGCCAGCACCTCCTCCCCAGGCGGAGAGACCCAGTACTTC. The encoded protein is CASTSSPGGETQYF.

This rearrangement joins TRBV30 to TRBJ1-1, with D perhaps TRBD1 (5 bases). The V and J ends lost 3 bases and 1 base respectively, with 15 bases between them. This CDR3 comprises 15 residues. CDR1 is GTSNPN and CDR2 is SVGIG in the germline V gene (reference sequence). CDR3 DNA sequence: TGTGCCTGGAGAATCCCTGGGGCTACGAACACTGAAGCTTTCTTT. It is translated as CAWRIPGATNTEAFF.

This chain uses TRBV5-1 with TRBJ1-5, with D unclear. The germline V gene encodes CDR1 SGHRS and CDR2 YFSETQ. V lost 0 bases to trimming and J lost 7 bases, with 11 bases between them. CDR3 length: 14 amino acids. CDR3 sequence: CASSLDAGRQPQHF. Here the CDR3 DNA reads TGCGCCAGCAGCTTGGACGCGGGTCGGCAGCCCCAGCATTTT.

In its sample, this clone was seen once. The rearrangement joins TRBV19 to TRBJ1-2; 8 bases match TRBD1. Germline CDR1 is LNHDA and CDR2 is SQIVND (reference sequence). The V and J ends lost 7 bases and 8 bases, in that order; junction bases with no gene match: 9. The CDR3 consists of 13 residues. CDR3 coding DNA: TGTGCCAGTACCATCGACAGGGGTTACGGCTACACCTTC. Translating gives CASTIDRGYGYTF.

This rearrangement joins TRBV18 to TRBJ2-3; D is unclear. CDR1 is KGHSH and CDR2 is LQKENI in the germline V gene. This CDR3 spans 14 amino acids. Trimming took off 1 base at V and 3 bases at J, with 8 bases between the two ends. The CDR3 DNA is TGTGCCAGCTCACCACGTTTGGCGACAGATACGCAGTATTTT. Translating gives CASSPRLATDTQYF. Complete variable domain (other parts from reference TRBV18 and TRBJ2-3): NAGVMQNPRHLVRRRGQEARLRCSPMKGHSHVYWYRQLPEEGLKFMVYLQKENIIDESGMPKERFSAEFPKEGPSILRIQQVVRGDSAAYFCASSPRLATDTQYFGPGTRLTVL.

Of note for this clone: This same CDR3 is encoded by further DNA sequences in the sample. This chain connects TRBV5-1 to TRBJ1-5; TRBD1 is a possible D gene (6 bases). The CDR3 loop spans 13 amino acids. Germline CDR1 reads SGHRS; CDR2 reads YFSETQ. V lost 2 bases to trimming and J lost 4 bases, with 7 bases between them. The DNA of the CDR3 is TGCGCCAGCAGCTTACAGGGTAATCAGCCCCAGCATTTT. Residues: CASSLQGNQPQHF.

The chain uses TRBV4-1 and TRBJ1-1; D gene unclear. The CDR3 length is 16 residues. V gave up 1 base and J gave up 3 bases, with 15 bases separating them. Germline V gene data show CDR1 as MGHRA and CDR2 as YSYEKL. The CDR3 DNA is TGCGCCAGCAGCCAAGCAACAATTTCGGGATACACTGAAGCTTTCTTT. Translation gives CASSQATISGYTEAFF.

This rearrangement joins TRBV6-5 to TRBJ1-1; D is ambiguous. The ends were cut back, 6 bases at V and 3 bases at J, with 11 bases in the middle. Germline V gene sequence: CDR1 MNHEY, CDR2 SVGAGI. The CDR3 runs to 13 residues. The CDR3 sequence: CASSRNRDTEAFF. CDR3 nucleotides: TGTGCCAGCAGCCGGAATAGAGACACTGAAGCTTTCTTT.

This chain links TRBV7-2 with TRBJ2-2; D gene uncertain. The germline V gene encodes CDR1 SGHTA and CDR2 FQGNSA. The CDR3 loop spans 12 amino acids. V shed 5 bases and J shed 7 bases, with 8 bases lying between them. The CDR3 sequence is CASSLANGELFF. In DNA, the CDR3 is TGTGCCAGCAGCCTGGCAAACGGGGAGCTGTTTTTT.

V gene TRBV29-1 combines with J gene TRBJ2-5; 9 nucleotides agree with TRBD1. Germline V lookup: CDR1 SQVTM, CDR2 ANQGSEA. Trimming at V came to 6 bases and at J to 5 bases, leaving 13 bases not matched to a gene. The CDR3 covers 15 residues. The DNA of the CDR3 is TGCAGCGTCAAGGGACAGGGTCGGGGAATGGAGACCCAGTACTTC. It is translated as CSVKGQGRGMETQYF.

The chain combines TRBV10-2 with TRBJ1-6, with TRBD1 as a possible D gene (6 bases). The CDR3 sequence is 14 residues long. The V end was cut by 6 bases, the J end by 5 bases, with 11 bases between. The germline V gene encodes CDR1 WSHSY and CDR2 SAAADI. The CDR3, as DNA: TGCGCCAGCAGGGCGACAGGCAATAATTCACCCCTCCACTTT. This encodes CASRATGNNSPLHF.

The rearrangement joins TRBV10-3 to TRBJ1-2; D is undetermined. V lost 5 bases, J lost 4 bases, and 14 bases lay in between. The CDR3 spans 14 residues. Germline CDR1 is ENHRY and CDR2 is SYGVKD. This CDR3 reads CAISRGPGIYGYTF. In nucleotides, the CDR3 is TGTGCCATCAGTAGAGGACCGGGGATCTATGGCTACACCTTC.

V is TRBV18 and J is TRBJ1-3, with D possibly TRBD1 on 6 matching bases. Germline CDR1 KGHSH, CDR2 LQKENI. The CDR3 is made up of 14 amino acids. With 3 bases removed from V and 6 bases from J, the gap between germline ends came to 12 bases. The CDR3 DNA reads TGTGCCAGCTCACCCATGGCAGGGGAAAACACCATATATTTT. This codes for CASSPMAGENTIYF.

This rearrangement joins TRBV10-2 to TRBJ1-2; D possibly corresponds to TRBD1 (5 bases). There are 14 residues in the CDR3. Germline loops: CDR1 WSHSY, CDR2 SAAADI. V lost 6 bases, J lost 6 bases, and 17 bases lay in between. The CDR3 region has the DNA TGCGCCAGCAGCGTCGGGAGGGGAATTGATGGCTACACCTTC. This gives the protein CASSVGRGIDGYTF.

Only one count was recorded for this clone. The V gene is TRBV9, the J gene TRBJ2-1; perhaps TRBD2 as D (5 bases). Germline loops: CDR1 SGDLS, CDR2 YYNGEE. The V end lost 4 bases, the J end lost 2 bases, and 16 bases lay between the germline ends. The CDR3 has 16 amino acids. The CDR3 coding sequence is TGTGCCAGCAGCTCCCCGGTGGACGGGGCCTACAATGAGCAGTTCTTC. It is translated as CASSSPVDGAYNEQFF.

The chain is built from TRBV10-2 and TRBJ2-7, with 8 bases identical to TRBD2. The V segment lost 8 bases and the J segment 2 bases; nucleotides outside the gene matches: 5. Per germline, CDR1 WSHSY and CDR2 SAAADI. The CDR3 is 13 amino acids. The CDR3 spells CASGGGTTYEQYF. In DNA form, the CDR3 reads TGCGCCAGCGGCGGGGGGACCACCTACGAGCAGTACTTC.

DNA of the CDR3: TGTGCCAGCAGCACCGCCTTAGCGGGGGGCCACAATGAGCAGTTCTTC. It translates to CASSTALAGGHNEQFF. The rearrangement joins TRBV13 to TRBJ2-1; TRBD2 matches 10 bases. The junction had 9 bases not matched to a gene; V was cut back by 5 bases and J by 5 bases. This CDR3 comprises 16 residues. CDR1 is PRHDT, CDR2 FYEKMQ, per germline (reference sequence).

V gene TRBV13 combines with J gene TRBJ2-7, with D possibly being TRBD2 (6 bases). Looked up from germline, CDR1 is PRHDT and CDR2 is FYEKMQ (reference sequence). This CDR3 has 15 amino acids. V shed 4 bases and J shed 4 bases, with 17 bases lying between them. CDR3 sequence reads: CASSSTGTYHYEQYF. CDR3 DNA sequence: TGTGCCAGCAGCTCTACCGGGACTTACCATTACGAGCAGTACTTC.

The chain's CDR3 is CASKFGLGGGYEQFF. The CDR3 DNA is TGCGCCAGCAAGTTTGGACTAGGAGGTGGCTATGAGCAGTTCTTC. The chain is built from TRBV5-1 and TRBJ2-1; 7 nucleotides line up with TRBD2. Germline assignment: CDR1 SGHRS and CDR2 YFSETQ. V trimming: 6 bases; J trimming: 8 bases; junction bases outside the gene matches: 14. The CDR3 has 15 amino acids.

V gene TRBV5-4 combines with J gene TRBJ2-3, with 8 bases lining up with TRBD1. V was clipped by 0 bases and J by 1 base; unmatched bases: 4. This CDR3 has 16 amino acids. Germline values: CDR1 SGHNT, CDR2 YYREEE (reference sequence). CDR3 sequence: CASSLVQGVGTDTQYF. The DNA for the CDR3 is TGTGCCAGCAGCTTGGTACAGGGGGTTGGCACAGATACGCAGTATTTT.

The V call is TRBV30, the J call TRBJ1-2; D not certain. Germline lookup yields CDR1 GTSNPN and CDR2 SVGIG (reference sequence). The ends were cut back, 7 bases at V and 8 bases at J, with 23 bases in the middle. CDR3 size: 14 residues. The CDR3 DNA is TGTGCCTTCTCCACGGGCCTCCGGCTGGGGGGCTACACCTTC. Its translation: CAFSTGLRLGGYTF.